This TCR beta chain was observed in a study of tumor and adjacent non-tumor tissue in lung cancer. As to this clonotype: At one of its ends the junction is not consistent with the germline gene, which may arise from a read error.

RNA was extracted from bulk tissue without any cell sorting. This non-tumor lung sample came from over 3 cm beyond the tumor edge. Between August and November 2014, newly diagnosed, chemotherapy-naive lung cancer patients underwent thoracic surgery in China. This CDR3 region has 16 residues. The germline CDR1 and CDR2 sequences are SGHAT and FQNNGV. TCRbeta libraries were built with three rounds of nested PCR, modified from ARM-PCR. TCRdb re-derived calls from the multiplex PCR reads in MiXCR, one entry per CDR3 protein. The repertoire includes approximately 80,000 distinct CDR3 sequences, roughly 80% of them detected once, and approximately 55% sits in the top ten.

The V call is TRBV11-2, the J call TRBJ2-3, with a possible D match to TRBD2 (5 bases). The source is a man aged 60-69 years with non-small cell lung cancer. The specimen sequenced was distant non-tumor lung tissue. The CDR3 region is CSSSLGGGSITDTQYF. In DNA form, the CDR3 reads TGTTCCAGCAGCTTAGGAGGTGGGTCTATCACAGATACACAGTATTTT.